These T cell receptor beta chains were read from a single sample in a study of cytomegalovirus exposure and HLA in healthy donors. The data were produced by immunoSEQ multiplex PCR, yet TCRdb's version contains in-frame clones alone and is incomplete. Here the sample spans around 130,000 clones, 55% to 75% being singletons. Sequencing was done on a sample of PBMCs. These receptors all stem from a young man in good health and CMV-seropositive. CDR3s include the opening cysteine and the closing phenylalanine or tryptophan. The D gene is left open where the match is weak. Where a row states a size, it is once, few, many or the class of an expanded clone; other rows omit it.

V	J	D	size	DNA	CDR3
TRBV28	TRBJ1-5	-	-	TGTGCCAGCAGTTTCGGGGGGAATGGTCAGCCCCAGCATTTT	CASSFGGNGQPQHF
TRBV18	TRBJ1-5	-	-	TGTGCCAGCTCACCACCTAGCGGAGCGGGCAATCAGCCCCAGCATTTT	CASSPPSGAGNQPQHF
TRBV12-5	TRBJ2-1	TRBD2	few	TGTGCTAGTGGTTTGGGACTAGCGGGGCCCTACAATGAGCAGTTCTTC	CASGLGLAGPYNEQFF
TRBV5-1	TRBJ2-7	TRBD2	-	TGCGCCAGCAGTCGAGCGGGAGTTATAAACGAGCAGTACTTC	CASSRAGVINEQYF
TRBV2	TRBJ2-7	-	-	TGTGCCAGCAGTGAGCGGGCAAGCAGCTCCTACGAGCAGTACTTC	CASSERASSSYEQYF
TRBV19	TRBJ2-2	-	-	TGTGCCAGTGATAGGGGACTGAACACCGGGGAGCTGTTTTTT	CASDRGLNTGELFF
TRBV5-5	TRBJ2-7	TRBD2	-	TGTGCCAGCAGCTTGGCCCCGACTAGCGGGGGTTACTACGAGCAGTACTTC	CASSLAPTSGGYYEQYF
TRBV6-6	TRBJ2-7	-	few	TGTGCCAGCTCCCGACAGACCTACGAGCAGTACTTC	CASSRQTYEQYF
TRBV7-9	TRBJ1-4	-	-	TGTGCCAGCAGCTCAAACGTAAACGGGAATGAAAAACTGTTTTTT	CASSSNVNGNEKLFF
TRBV7-9	TRBJ2-1	-	once	TGTGCCAGCAGCTTAATGGATGCGGGGTTCGGTGAGCAGTTCTTC	CASSLMDAGFGEQFF
TRBV29-1	TRBJ1-1	TRBD1	-	TGCAGCGCATCCCAGGGGGCCACTGAAGCTTTCTTT	CSASQGATEAFF
TRBV4-3	TRBJ2-7	-	-	TGCGCCAGCAGCCAAGAGTGGACAGCCTACGAGCAGTACTTC	CASSQEWTAYEQYF
TRBV5-1	TRBJ1-5	-	-	TGCGCCAGCAGCTTGGACAGGGCCTTCAATCAGCCCCAGCATTTT	CASSLDRAFNQPQHF
TRBV27	TRBJ2-7	-	-	TGTGCCAGCAGTTTCCAGGGCTGGGGTGGCGAGCAGTACTTC	CASSFQGWGGEQYF
TRBV5-1	TRBJ2-3	TRBD2	-	TGCGCCAGCAGCTTACTAGCGGGAGGTCCCGATACGCAGTATTTT	CASSLLAGGPDTQYF
TRBV5-4	TRBJ2-4	-	-	TGTGCCAGCAGCTTGGTGGCAGGGTCGAAAAACATTCAGTACTTC	CASSLVAGSKNIQYF
TRBV12-5	TRBJ2-7	TRBD2	-	TGTGCTAGTGGTTCCCCCCCTCCAGCGGGGAGCTCCTACGAGCAGTACTTC	CASGSPPPAGSSYEQYF
TRBV5-1	TRBJ1-1	TRBD1	-	TGCGCCAGCAGGATGCTGCCCCAGACAGGGCTGAACACTGAAGCTTTCTTT	CASRMLPQTGLNTEAFF
TRBV5-1	TRBJ2-1	TRBD2	-	TGCGCCAGCAGCTTGGCGCTAGCGGCCAATGAGCAGTTCTTC	CASSLALAANEQFF
TRBV7-3	TRBJ2-1	-	-	TGTGCCAGCAGCTTAGCTGCGGCCCCGGGATACAATGAGCAGTTCTTC	CASSLAAAPGYNEQFF
TRBV29-1	TRBJ2-1	-	-	TGCAGCGTTGATTCAGGTTCCTACAATGAGCAGTTCTTC	CSVDSGSYNEQFF
TRBV6-1	TRBJ1-1	-	-	TGTGCCAGCAGTGAAGTGTGGTCAGGGGACACTGAAGCTTTCTTT	CASSEVWSGDTEAFF
TRBV7-7	TRBJ2-7	-	-	TGTGCTAGCAGCTTAGGCGAATCCTACGAGCAGTACTTC	CASSLGESYEQYF
TRBV7-3	TRBJ2-2	-	-	TGTGCCAGCAGCGCCGAGAGAGGGGGCGGGGAGCTGTTTTTT	CASSAERGGGELFF
TRBV13	TRBJ2-2	TRBD2	-	TGTGCCAGCAGCCCGGGACTAGCGGGAGTTGTCGGGGAGCTGTTTTTT	CASSPGLAGVVGELFF
TRBV25-1	TRBJ1-4	TRBD1	once	TGTGCCAGCAGTGAACCCGGACAGGGGAATGAAAAACTGTTTTTT	CASSEPGQGNEKLFF
TRBV21-1	TRBJ1-5	-	-	TGTGCCAGCAGCAAGGCAGGGATTTGTCAGCCCCAGCATTTT	CASSKAGICQPQHF
TRBV15	TRBJ2-4	TRBD2	-	TGTGCCACCAGCAGAGAGATAGCGGGAGGGCAGTACTTC	CATSREIAGGQYF
TRBV4-2	TRBJ2-1	-	-	TGTGCCAGCAGCCAAGCCGCGGATCCGGGACAACAGTTCTTC	CASSQAADPGQQFF
TRBV6-1	TRBJ2-7	TRBD1	-	TGTGCCAGCAGTTGGGACAGAATCTCCTACGAGCAGTACTTC	CASSWDRISYEQYF
TRBV5-8	TRBJ1-5	-	-	TGTGCCAGCAGCCCGACGGTCTCGGCGGGCAATCAGCCCCAGCATTTT	CASSPTVSAGNQPQHF
TRBV5-4	TRBJ1-3	-	-	TGTGCCAGCAGCTTGGGAAGGGGTGAAAACACCATATATTTT	CASSLGRGENTIYF
TRBV6-5	TRBJ2-7	-	-	TGTGCCAGCAGTTACTCTCAGGGTGATTACGAGCAGTACTTC	CASSYSQGDYEQYF
TRBV11-2	TRBJ2-1	TRBD1	-	TGTGCCAGCAGCTTAAGATCACAGGGGGCGAATGAGCAGTTCTTC	CASSLRSQGANEQFF
TRBV5-1	TRBJ2-4	TRBD1	few	TGCGCCAGCAGCATCGGGACAGGCGAGGTTCAGTACTTC	CASSIGTGEVQYF
TRBV7-9	TRBJ1-2	-	-	TGTGCCAGCAGCCCAGACGCGGGGGGCGCCTATGGCTACACCTTC	CASSPDAGGAYGYTF
TRBV10-1	TRBJ1-1	-	-	TGCGCCAGCAGTGAAGCAGGGGCTCGGGCGACTGAAGCTTTCTTT	CASSEAGARATEAFF
TRBV13	TRBJ2-1	TRBD2	-	TGTGCCAGCAGCTCAATCACGACTAGCGGGAGGGCGTCGTCCTACAATGAGCAGTTCTTC	CASSSITTSGRASSYNEQFF
TRBV5-4	TRBJ2-3	-	-	TGTGCCAGCAGCCGGGACTTCGTCGTCACAGATACGCAGTATTTT	CASSRDFVVTDTQYF
TRBV9	TRBJ2-7	-	-	TGTGCCAGCAGCGTAGCGCAGGGGAACTACGAGCAGTACTTC	CASSVAQGNYEQYF
TRBV7-7	TRBJ2-3	TRBD1	once	TGTGCTAGCAGCTTAGGGACAGGGGGCCCAGATACGCAGTATTTT	CASSLGTGGPDTQYF
TRBV6-5	TRBJ2-7	TRBD2	-	TGTGCCAGCAAATCCACTAGCGCTTCCTACGAGCAGTACTTC	CASKSTSASYEQYF
TRBV4-1	TRBJ1-2	-	-	TGCGCCAGCAGCTCGCATAGCTATGGCTACACCTTC	CASSSHSYGYTF
TRBV7-8	TRBJ2-1	TRBD2	-	TGTGCCAGCAGCCCGCGGACTAGCGGGAGCTCCTACAATGAGCAGTTCTTC	CASSPRTSGSSYNEQFF
TRBV5-1	TRBJ2-7	TRBD2	few	TGCGCCAGCAGCTTGGCGGGGGCTAGCGGGAGATGGTACTTC	CASSLAGASGRWYF
TRBV9	TRBJ2-3	TRBD2	-	TGTGCCAGCAGCGCCAGCAACTATAGGACTAGCGGGCTTAATACAGATACGCAGTATTTT	CASSASNYRTSGLNTDTQYF
TRBV9	TRBJ1-3	-	-	TGTGCCAGCAGCCCCCAGGGGACTGGAAACACCATATATTTT	CASSPQGTGNTIYF
TRBV6-1	TRBJ1-5	TRBD1	-	TGTGCCAGCAGTGGGGGGACAGCTAATCAGCCCCAGCATTTT	CASSGGTANQPQHF
TRBV5-1	TRBJ2-1	TRBD2	-	TGCGCCAGCAGAAACCCGGGACTAATCACAGATGAGCAGTTCTTC	CASRNPGLITDEQFF
TRBV5-1	TRBJ1-1	TRBD1	few	TGCGCCAGCAGCGCCCGGACAGGGGGCATTGAAGCTTTCTTT	CASSARTGGIEAFF
TRBV7-3	TRBJ2-2	-	-	TGTGCCAGCAGCCCGAGGGGGGGGGCCCCTTCCGGGGAGCTGTTTTTT	CASSPRGGAPSGELFF
TRBV4-3	TRBJ2-1	TRBD1	-	TGCGCCAGCAGCCAAGAGGCGGTCGGGACAGGGAGTGAGCAGTTCTTC	CASSQEAVGTGSEQFF
TRBV19	TRBJ1-1	TRBD1	-	TGTGCCAGTAGTGCCCAAACAGGGGGGCCACCAATGAACACTGAAGCTTTCTTT	CASSAQTGGPPMNTEAFF